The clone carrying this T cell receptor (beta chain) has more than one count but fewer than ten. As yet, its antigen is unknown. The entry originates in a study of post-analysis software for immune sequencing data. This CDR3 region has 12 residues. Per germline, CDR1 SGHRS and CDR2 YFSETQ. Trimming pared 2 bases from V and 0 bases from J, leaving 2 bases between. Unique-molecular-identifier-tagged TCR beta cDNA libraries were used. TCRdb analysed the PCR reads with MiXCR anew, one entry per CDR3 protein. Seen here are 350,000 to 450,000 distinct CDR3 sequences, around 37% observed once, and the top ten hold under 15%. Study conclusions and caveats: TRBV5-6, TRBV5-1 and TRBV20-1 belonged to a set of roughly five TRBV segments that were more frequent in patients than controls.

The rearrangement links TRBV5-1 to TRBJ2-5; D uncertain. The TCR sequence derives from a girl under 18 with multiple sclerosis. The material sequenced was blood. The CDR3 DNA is TGCGCCAGCAGCTTCGACCAAGAGACCCAGTACTTC. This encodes CASSFDQETQYF.